This TCR beta chain was identified in a study of T cells in tuberculosis. Study-level results: T cells binding CD1B-GMM tetramer weakly possibly escaped the sort.

Germline V gene data show CDR1 as SGHNT and CDR2 as YYREEE (reference sequence). V gave up 0 bases and J gave up 4 bases, with 14 bases separating them. This CDR3 contains 15 residues. Sorting used thawed, overnight-rested PBMC stained with anti-CD3, a viability dye and GMM-loaded CD1B tetramer. CD1B tetramers were loaded with Rhodococcus equi-derived C32 glucose monomycolate. Tetramer-sorted PBMC had been CD14 monocyte-depleted before freezing. Sequencing of TCR-alpha and TCR-beta chains was unpaired. Clones were read by immunoSEQ multiplex PCR, and TCRdb kept only the in-frame ones, dropping some. The sample lists about 54,000 clones, nearly 90% occurring once.

The origin of this receptor is an adult woman with latent tuberculosis. The chain is built from TRBV5-4 and TRBJ2-7; D uncertain. Sample: CD1b-GMM tetramer-negative cells sorted from PBMCs. The CDR3 loop is CASSLDGDSVYEQYF. The CDR3 DNA reads as TGTGCCAGCAGCTTGGACGGCGACTCTGTTTACGAGCAGTACTTC.